A selection of T cell receptor beta chains follows, all from one sample in a study of neoadjuvant anti-PD-1 for oral cavity cancer. This table comes from immunoSEQ multiplex PCR, and its TCRdb copy is limited to in-frame clones, with some not included. Among over 65,000 clones listed, 86% were seen once. The material was PBMCs, obtained after nivolumab (anti-PD-1) treatment. The receptors were sampled from a person aged 40 to 85 with oral cavity squamous cell carcinoma. CDR3s include the opening cysteine and the closing phenylalanine or tryptophan. A D gene is named only where the DNA matches it firmly. Clone size is given for some rows only: seen once, a few or many times, or a class if the clone is expanded.

abundance: once; d_gene: TRBD1; v_gene: TRBV2; len: 15; j_gene: TRBJ1-2; CDR3aa: CASSRAGTANYGYTF; CDR3nt: TGTGCCAGCAGCCGCGCCGGGACAGCAAACTATGGCTACACCTTC
abundance: once; d_gene: .; v_gene: TRBV4-1; len: 15; j_gene: TRBJ1-1; CDR3aa: CASSSYRGPGTEAFF; CDR3nt: TGCGCCAGCAGCTCGTACCGGGGGCCGGGCACTGAAGCTTTCTTT
abundance: .; d_gene: TRBD2; v_gene: TRBV5-5; len: 17; j_gene: TRBJ2-1; CDR3aa: CASSGLAGALSYNEQFF; CDR3nt: TGTGCCAGCAGCGGACTAGCGGGGGCCCTCTCCTACAATGAGCAGTTCTTC
abundance: .; d_gene: TRBD1; v_gene: TRBV6-1; len: 15; j_gene: TRBJ1-4; CDR3aa: CASSQPGQGNEKLFF; CDR3nt: TGTGCCAGCAGCCAACCGGGACAGGGGAATGAAAAACTGTTTTTT
abundance: .; d_gene: .; v_gene: TRBV5-1; len: 15; j_gene: TRBJ2-3; CDR3aa: CASSLGGISTDTQYF; CDR3nt: TGCGCCAGCAGCTTGGGGGGTATAAGCACAGATACGCAGTATTTT
abundance: once; d_gene: .; v_gene: TRBV19; len: 16; j_gene: TRBJ1-3; CDR3aa: CASRVGGQPLGNTIYF; CDR3nt: TGTGCCAGTAGAGTCGGCGGACAGCCTCTTGGAAACACCATATATTTT
abundance: .; d_gene: .; v_gene: TRBV27; len: 13; j_gene: TRBJ2-7; CDR3aa: CASSFRVSYEQYF; CDR3nt: TGTGCCAGCAGTTTCCGGGTTTCCTACGAGCAGTACTTC
abundance: .; d_gene: .; v_gene: TRBV2; len: 13; j_gene: TRBJ1-1; CDR3aa: CASTLRTYTEAFF; CDR3nt: TGTGCCAGCACCCTACGGACCTACACTGAAGCTTTCTTT
abundance: .; d_gene: .; v_gene: TRBV2; len: 19; j_gene: TRBJ1-5; CDR3aa: CASSERSLFLRDGAKPQHF; CDR3nt: TGTGCCAGCAGTGAGAGGAGCCTCTTTCTCCGAGACGGCGCGAAGCCCCAGCATTTT
abundance: .; d_gene: .; v_gene: TRBV27; len: 14; j_gene: TRBJ1-1; CDR3aa: CASTQTNLNTEAFF; CDR3nt: TGTGCCAGCACCCAGACTAACCTAAACACTGAAGCTTTCTTT
abundance: .; d_gene: .; v_gene: TRBV10-1; len: 13; j_gene: TRBJ2-7; CDR3aa: CASSESGSYEQYF; CDR3nt: TGCGCCAGCAGTGAGTCAGGGTCCTACGAGCAGTACTTC
abundance: .; d_gene: .; v_gene: TRBV27; len: 14; j_gene: TRBJ2-7; CDR3aa: CASSSLGHSYEQYF; CDR3nt: TGTGCCAGCAGTTCTTTGGGGCACTCCTACGAGCAGTACTTC
abundance: once; d_gene: TRBD1; v_gene: TRBV27; len: 18; j_gene: TRBJ1-1; CDR3aa: CASKDRGRGLLVNTEAFF; CDR3nt: TGTGCCAGCAAAGATCGGGGCAGGGGGCTTCTGGTGAACACTGAAGCTTTCTTT
abundance: few; d_gene: .; v_gene: TRBV6-6; len: 15; j_gene: TRBJ1-1; CDR3aa: CASSQVRGAHSEAFF; CDR3nt: TGTGCCAGCAGCCAGGTCCGGGGGGCGCATTCTGAAGCTTTCTTT
abundance: .; d_gene: .; v_gene: TRBV4-1; len: 15; j_gene: TRBJ1-2; CDR3aa: CASSQDVRRMGGYTF; CDR3nt: TGCGCCAGCAGCCAAGATGTAAGGCGGATGGGAGGCTACACTTTC
abundance: .; d_gene: .; v_gene: TRBV2; len: 13; j_gene: TRBJ1-5; CDR3aa: CASNRGFNQPQHF; CDR3nt: TGTGCCAGCAATCGGGGCTTCAATCAGCCCCAGCATTTT
abundance: once; d_gene: TRBD2; v_gene: TRBV11-2; len: 15; j_gene: TRBJ2-5; CDR3aa: CASSLSGREQETQYF; CDR3nt: TGTGCCAGCAGCCTTAGCGGGAGGGAACAAGAGACCCAGTACTTC
abundance: .; d_gene: .; v_gene: TRBV19; len: 21; j_gene: TRBJ1-2; CDR3aa: CASSIHFSWSVSAATFYGYTF; CDR3nt: TGTGCCAGTAGTATTCACTTTTCTTGGTCGGTGTCAGCCGCCACCTTCTATGGCTACACCTTC
abundance: .; d_gene: .; v_gene: TRBV7-8; len: 16; j_gene: TRBJ1-5; CDR3aa: CASSLVGVGSNQPQHF; CDR3nt: TGTGCCAGCAGCTTAGTAGGGGTTGGGAGCAATCAGCCCCAGCATTTT
abundance: .; d_gene: .; v_gene: TRBV13; len: 12; j_gene: TRBJ1-2; CDR3aa: CASSIGTVGYTF; CDR3nt: TGTGCCAGCAGCATCGGGACGGTTGGCTACACCTTC
abundance: .; d_gene: TRBD1; v_gene: TRBV11-3; len: 15; j_gene: TRBJ2-7; CDR3aa: CASSLGAGGDYEQYF; CDR3nt: TGTGCCAGCAGCTTAGGGGCAGGGGGCGATTACGAGCAGTACTTC
abundance: once; d_gene: .; v_gene: TRBV28; len: 11; j_gene: TRBJ1-5; CDR3aa: CASTGNQPQHF; CDR3nt: TGTGCCAGCACGGGCAATCAGCCCCAGCATTTT
abundance: .; d_gene: .; v_gene: TRBV7-3; len: 13; j_gene: TRBJ1-2; CDR3aa: CASSLSPDYGYTF; CDR3nt: TGTGCCAGCAGCTTAAGTCCGGACTATGGCTACACCTTC
abundance: .; d_gene: .; v_gene: TRBV2; len: 15; j_gene: TRBJ1-2; CDR3aa: CASSENKGELYGYTF; CDR3nt: TGTGCCAGCAGTGAAAATAAGGGGGAGCTCTATGGCTACACCTTC
abundance: .; d_gene: .; v_gene: TRBV29-1; len: 13; j_gene: TRBJ2-7; CDR3aa: CSVRSGFPYEQYF; CDR3nt: TGCAGCGTGCGATCAGGATTTCCCTACGAGCAGTACTTC
abundance: .; d_gene: .; v_gene: TRBV30; len: 17; j_gene: TRBJ1-2; CDR3aa: CAWSTTSIQASNYGYTF; CDR3nt: TGTGCCTGGAGTACCACCTCAATACAGGCTTCTAACTATGGCTACACCTTC
abundance: .; d_gene: .; v_gene: TRBV2; len: 13; j_gene: TRBJ1-2; CDR3aa: CASGKEQGIGYTF; CDR3nt: TGTGCCAGCGGAAAAGAACAGGGAATCGGCTACACCTTC